Presented here are 8 T cell receptor beta chains from one specimen sequenced in a study of blood T cell repertoires in COVID-19. Generated by immunoSEQ multiplex PCR, the TCRdb table keeps only in-frame clones and is missing some. The sample shows over 300,000 clones, about 90% of them seen only once. The sample was peripheral blood. Source of these receptors: a man aged 18 to 29 with active or convalescent COVID-19.

The V gene is TRBV5-4, the J gene TRBJ2-3; no firm D call. The germline V and J ends were trimmed by 4 bases and 5 bases, with 11 bases remaining between them. Germline V gene lookup returns CDR1 SGHNT and CDR2 YYREEE (reference sequence). The CDR3 consists of 13 residues. The CDR3 DNA sequence: TGTGCCAGCAGCGTTGACCTAGGAGATACGCAGTATTTT. It translates to CASSVDLGDTQYF.

Written as DNA, the CDR3 is TGTGCCAGCAGGGCGGACAGGGTTCTCACTGAAGCTTTCTTT. It yields the protein CASRADRVLTEAFF. The chain is built from TRBV25-1 and TRBJ1-1, with 8 bases that match TRBD1. CDR3 size: 14 residues. Germline loops: CDR1 MGHDK, CDR2 SYGVNS. V was clipped by 6 bases and J by 4 bases; unmatched bases: 7.

This chain connects TRBV10-3 to TRBJ2-1; a weak D match, TRBD1 (9 bases). V was cut by 0 bases and J by 9 bases, with 27 bases left in between. Germline CDR1 and CDR2: ENHRY and SYGVKD. This CDR3 is 19 amino acids long. CDR3 nucleotide sequence: TGTGCCATCAGTGAGTCTACAGGGGGCGATGTAGCGGGGAGGGTTGAGCAGTTCTTC. It translates to CAISESTGGDVAGRVEQFF.

The table lists this clone with a count of one. The chain carries TRBV24-1 and TRBJ2-3; TRBD1 matches 11 bases. Per germline, CDR1 KGHDR and CDR2 SFDVKD. This CDR3 comprises 17 residues. V was pared by 7 bases and J by 5 bases, with 13 bases of the junction left unmatched. DNA of the CDR3: TGTGCCACCAGCGAAAACCCGGGACAGGGGGTGGTAGATACGCAGTATTTT. Translated: CATSENPGQGVVDTQYF.

V is TRBV18 and J is TRBJ2-7, with D perhaps TRBD1 (6 bases). Per the germline V gene, CDR1 is KGHSH and CDR2 is LQKENI. V lost 3 bases and J lost 3, with 6 bases in between. This CDR3 contains 12 residues. The CDR3 sequence is CASSPDSYEQYF. CDR3 nucleotides: TGTGCCAGCTCACCGGACAGCTACGAGCAGTACTTC.

This clone has just one count. V is TRBV28 and J is TRBJ2-2, with TRBD2 identical over 10 bases. V was clipped by 5 bases and J by 5 bases; unmatched bases: 8. CDR1 MDHEN and CDR2 SYDVKM come from the germline V gene. This CDR3 region has 16 residues. CDR3 nucleotide sequence: TGTGCCAGCAGTAAGCGGGAGGGCCATAGGACCGGGGAGCTGTTTTTT. Translated, it gives CASSKREGHRTGELFF.

The V and J genes are TRBV5-1 and TRBJ1-2, with a possible D match to TRBD1 (5 bases). The CDR3 has 13 residues. V lost 0 bases to trimming and J lost 5 bases, with 8 bases between them. Germline lookup yields CDR1 SGHRS and CDR2 YFSETQ. The CDR3 coding sequence is TGCGCCAGCAGCTTGGGGGGCGCATATGGCTACACCTTC. It is translated as CASSLGGAYGYTF.

V usage is TRBV7-9 and J usage is TRBJ1-5, with 10 bases that match TRBD1. V lost 4 bases to trimming and J lost 2 bases; unmatched junction nucleotides: 2. The CDR3 extends over 15 amino acids. Germline values: CDR1 SEHNR, CDR2 FQNEAQ (reference sequence). This CDR3 reads CASSSGTGGNQPQHF. CDR3 DNA sequence: TGTGCCAGCAGCTCGGGGACAGGGGGCAATCAGCCCCAGCATTTT.